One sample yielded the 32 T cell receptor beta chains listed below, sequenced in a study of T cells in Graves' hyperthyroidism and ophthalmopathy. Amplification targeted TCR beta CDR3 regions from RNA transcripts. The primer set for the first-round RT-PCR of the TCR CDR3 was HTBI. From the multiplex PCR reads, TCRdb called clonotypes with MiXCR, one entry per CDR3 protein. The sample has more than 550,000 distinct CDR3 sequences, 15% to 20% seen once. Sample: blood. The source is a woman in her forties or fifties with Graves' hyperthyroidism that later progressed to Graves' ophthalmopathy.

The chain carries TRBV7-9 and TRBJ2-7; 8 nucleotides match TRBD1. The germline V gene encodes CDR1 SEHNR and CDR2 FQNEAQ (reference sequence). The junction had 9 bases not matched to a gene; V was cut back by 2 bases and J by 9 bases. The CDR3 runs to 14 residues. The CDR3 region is CASSLQGQVNPQYF. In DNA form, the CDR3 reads TGTGCCAGCAGCTTACAGGGACAGGTAAACCCGCAGTACTTC.

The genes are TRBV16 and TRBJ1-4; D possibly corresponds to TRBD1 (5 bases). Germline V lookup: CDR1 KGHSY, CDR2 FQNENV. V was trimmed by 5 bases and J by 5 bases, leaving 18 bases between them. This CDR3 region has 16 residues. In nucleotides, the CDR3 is TGTGCCAGCAGCACCCGTCCGGGACGGGGAAATGAAAAACTGTTTTTT. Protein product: CASSTRPGRGNEKLFF.

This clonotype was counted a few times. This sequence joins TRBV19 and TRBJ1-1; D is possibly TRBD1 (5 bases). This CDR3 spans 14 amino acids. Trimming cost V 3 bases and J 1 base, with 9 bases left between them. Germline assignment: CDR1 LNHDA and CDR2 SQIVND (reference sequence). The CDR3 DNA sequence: TGTGCCAGTAGTATCGTTCAGGGGAACACTGAAGCTTTCTTT. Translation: CASSIVQGNTEAFF. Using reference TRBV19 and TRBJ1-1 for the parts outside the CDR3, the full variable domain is DGGITQSPKYLFRKEGQNVTLSCEQNLNHDAMYWYRQDPGQGLRLIYYSQIVNDFQKGDIAEGYSVSREKKESFPLTVTSAQKNPTAFYLCASSIVQGNTEAFFGQGTRLTVV.

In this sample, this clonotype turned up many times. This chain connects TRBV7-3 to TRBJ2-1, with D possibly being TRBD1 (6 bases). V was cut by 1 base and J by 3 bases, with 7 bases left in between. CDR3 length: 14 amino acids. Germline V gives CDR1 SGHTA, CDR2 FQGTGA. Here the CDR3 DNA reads TGTGCCAGCAGCTTAAGGGGACACTACAATGAGCAGTTCTTC. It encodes CASSLRGHYNEQFF. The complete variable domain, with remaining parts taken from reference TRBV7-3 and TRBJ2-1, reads GAGVSQTPSNKVTEKGKYVELRCDPISGHTALYWYRQSLGQGPEFLIYFQGTGAADDSGLPNDRFFAVRPEGSVSTLKIQRTERGDSAVYLCASSLRGHYNEQFFGPGTRLTVL.

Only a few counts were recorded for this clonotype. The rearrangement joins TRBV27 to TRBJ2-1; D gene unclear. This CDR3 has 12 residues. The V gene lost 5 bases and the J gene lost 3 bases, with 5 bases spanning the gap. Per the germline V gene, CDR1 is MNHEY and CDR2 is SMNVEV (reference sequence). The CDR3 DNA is TGTGCCAGCAGTGATTTCTACAATGAGCAGTTCTTC. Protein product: CASSDFYNEQFF.

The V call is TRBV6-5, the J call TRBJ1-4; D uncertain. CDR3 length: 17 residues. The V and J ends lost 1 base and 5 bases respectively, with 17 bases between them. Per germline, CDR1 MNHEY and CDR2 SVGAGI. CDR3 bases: TGTGCCAGCAGTTACTACCGGGAGCGCACTTCGAATGAAAAACTGTTTTTT. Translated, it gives CASSYYRERTSNEKLFF.

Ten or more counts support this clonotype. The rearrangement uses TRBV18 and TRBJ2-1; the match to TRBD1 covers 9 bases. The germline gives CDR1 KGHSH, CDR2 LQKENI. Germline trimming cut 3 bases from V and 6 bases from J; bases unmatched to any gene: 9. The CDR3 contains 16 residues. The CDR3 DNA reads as TGTGCCAGCTCACCGAAAGGACAGGGGCGAGTCAATGAGCAGTTCTTC. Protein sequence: CASSPKGQGRVNEQFF. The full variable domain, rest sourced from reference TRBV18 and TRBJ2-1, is NAGVMQNPRHLVRRRGQEARLRCSPMKGHSHVYWYRQLPEEGLKFMVYLQKENIIDESGMPKERFSAEFPKEGPSILRIQQVVRGDSAAYFCASSPKGQGRVNEQFFGPGTRLTVL.

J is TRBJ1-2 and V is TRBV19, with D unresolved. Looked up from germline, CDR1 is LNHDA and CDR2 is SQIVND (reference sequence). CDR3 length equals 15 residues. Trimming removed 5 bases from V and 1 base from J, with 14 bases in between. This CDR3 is CASSALDQSNYGYTF. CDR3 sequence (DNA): TGTGCCAGTAGTGCCCTAGATCAGAGTAACTATGGCTACACCTTC.

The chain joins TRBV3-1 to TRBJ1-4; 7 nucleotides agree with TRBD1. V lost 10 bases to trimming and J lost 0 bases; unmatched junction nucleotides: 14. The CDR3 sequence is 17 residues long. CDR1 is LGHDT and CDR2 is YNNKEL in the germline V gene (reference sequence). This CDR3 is CATSDRMIRATNEKLFF. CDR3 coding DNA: TGTGCCACCTCGGACAGGATGATTCGTGCAACTAATGAAAAACTGTTTTTT.

CDR3 amino acids: CASSPEGTGHPGYTF. The CDR3 bases are TGTGCCAGCTCACCAGAGGGGACAGGACATCCTGGCTACACCTTC. This chain uses TRBV18 with TRBJ1-2; TRBD1 agrees at 8 bases. CDR3 size: 15 residues. CDR1 KGHSH and CDR2 LQKENI come from the germline V gene. Germline trimming cut 2 bases from V and 7 bases from J; bases unmatched to any gene: 9.

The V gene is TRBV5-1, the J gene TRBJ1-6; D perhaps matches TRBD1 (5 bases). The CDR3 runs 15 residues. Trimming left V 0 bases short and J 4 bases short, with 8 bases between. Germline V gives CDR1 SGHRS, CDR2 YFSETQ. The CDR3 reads CASSLDGHYNSPLHF. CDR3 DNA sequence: TGCGCCAGCAGCTTGGATGGACATTATAATTCACCCCTCCACTTT.

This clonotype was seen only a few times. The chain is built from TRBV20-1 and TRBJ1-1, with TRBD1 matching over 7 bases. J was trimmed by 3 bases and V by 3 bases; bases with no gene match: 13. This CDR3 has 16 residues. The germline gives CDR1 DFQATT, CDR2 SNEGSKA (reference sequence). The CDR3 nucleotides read TGCAGTGCTAGCTCGTCGGGACAGAGAGGGCACACTGAAGCTTTCTTT. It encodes CSASSSGQRGHTEAFF.

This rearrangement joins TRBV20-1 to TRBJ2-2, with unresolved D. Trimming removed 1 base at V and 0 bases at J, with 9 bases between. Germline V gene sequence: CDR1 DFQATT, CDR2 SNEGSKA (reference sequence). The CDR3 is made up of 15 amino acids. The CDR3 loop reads CSARVSPANTGELFF. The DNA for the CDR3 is TGCAGTGCTAGAGTCTCGCCTGCGAACACCGGGGAGCTGTTTTTT.

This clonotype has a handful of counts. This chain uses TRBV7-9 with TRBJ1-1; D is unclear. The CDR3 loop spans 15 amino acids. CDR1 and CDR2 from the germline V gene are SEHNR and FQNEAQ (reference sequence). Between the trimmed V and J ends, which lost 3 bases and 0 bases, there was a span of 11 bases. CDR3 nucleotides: TGTGCCAGCAGCTTGGGGAATACAGTGAACACTGAAGCTTTCTTT. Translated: CASSLGNTVNTEAFF.

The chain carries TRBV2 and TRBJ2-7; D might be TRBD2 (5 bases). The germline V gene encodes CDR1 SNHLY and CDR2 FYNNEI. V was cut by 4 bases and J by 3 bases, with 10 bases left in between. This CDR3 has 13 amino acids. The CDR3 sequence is CASSVRGNYEQYF. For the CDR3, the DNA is TGTGCCAGCAGTGTACGAGGGAACTACGAGCAGTACTTC.

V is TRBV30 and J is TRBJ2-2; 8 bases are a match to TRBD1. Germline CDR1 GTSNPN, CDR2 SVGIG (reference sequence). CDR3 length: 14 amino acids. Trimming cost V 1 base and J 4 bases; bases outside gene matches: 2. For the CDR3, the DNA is TGTGCCTGGAGTGCAGGGGGCGGCACCGGGGAGCTGTTTTTT. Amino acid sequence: CAWSAGGGTGELFF.

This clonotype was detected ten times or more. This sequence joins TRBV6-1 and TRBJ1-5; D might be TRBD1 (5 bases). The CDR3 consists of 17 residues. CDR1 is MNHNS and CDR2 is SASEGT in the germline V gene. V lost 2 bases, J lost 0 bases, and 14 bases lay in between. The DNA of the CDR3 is TGTGCCAGCAGTGAATGGTCAGGGAGATATAGCAATCAGCCCCAGCATTTT. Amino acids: CASSEWSGRYSNQPQHF.

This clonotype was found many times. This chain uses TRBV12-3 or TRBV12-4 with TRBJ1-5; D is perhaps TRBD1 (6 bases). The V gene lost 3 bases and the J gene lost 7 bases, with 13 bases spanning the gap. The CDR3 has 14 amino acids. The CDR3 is CASSFRGVRQPQHF. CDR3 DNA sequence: TGTGCCAGCAGTTTTAGGGGGGTGAGACAGCCCCAGCATTTT.

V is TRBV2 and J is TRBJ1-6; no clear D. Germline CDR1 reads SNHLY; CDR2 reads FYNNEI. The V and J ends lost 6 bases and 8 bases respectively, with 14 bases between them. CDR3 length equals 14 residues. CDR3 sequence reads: CASSRVAEDSPLHF. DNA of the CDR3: TGTGCCAGCAGCCGGGTCGCCGAGGATTCACCCCTCCACTTT.

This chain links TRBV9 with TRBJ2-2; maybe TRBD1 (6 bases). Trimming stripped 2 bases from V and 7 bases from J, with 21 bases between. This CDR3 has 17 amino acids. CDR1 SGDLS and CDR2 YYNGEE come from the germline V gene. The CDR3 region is CASSVYHGQGSDGELFF. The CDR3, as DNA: TGTGCCAGCAGCGTTTACCACGGCCAGGGGAGCGACGGGGAGCTGTTTTTT.

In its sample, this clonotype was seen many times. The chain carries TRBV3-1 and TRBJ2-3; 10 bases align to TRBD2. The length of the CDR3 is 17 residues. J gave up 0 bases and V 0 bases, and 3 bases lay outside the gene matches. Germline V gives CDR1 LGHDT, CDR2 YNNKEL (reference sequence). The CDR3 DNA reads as TGTGCCAGCAGCCAAGATAGCGGGGGGACGAGCACAGATACGCAGTATTTT. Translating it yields CASSQDSGGTSTDTQYF.

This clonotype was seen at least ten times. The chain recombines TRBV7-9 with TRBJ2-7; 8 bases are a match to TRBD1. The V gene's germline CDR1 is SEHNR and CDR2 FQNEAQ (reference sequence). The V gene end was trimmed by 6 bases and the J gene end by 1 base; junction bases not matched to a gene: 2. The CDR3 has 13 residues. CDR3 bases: TGTGCCAGCAGGGGGACAGGTTCCTACGAGCAGTACTTC. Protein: CASRGTGSYEQYF.

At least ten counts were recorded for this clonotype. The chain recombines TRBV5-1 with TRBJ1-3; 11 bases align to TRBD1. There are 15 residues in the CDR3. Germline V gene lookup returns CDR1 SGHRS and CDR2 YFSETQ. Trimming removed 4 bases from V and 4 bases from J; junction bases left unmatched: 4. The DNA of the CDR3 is TGCGCCAGCAGCGGGGGACAGGGGGAAGGAAACACCATATATTTT. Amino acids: CASSGGQGEGNTIYF.

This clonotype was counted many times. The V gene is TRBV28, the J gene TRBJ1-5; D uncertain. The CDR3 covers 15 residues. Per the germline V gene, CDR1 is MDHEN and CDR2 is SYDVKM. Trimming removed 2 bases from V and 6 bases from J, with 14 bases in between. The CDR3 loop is CASSLDTGSGQPQHF. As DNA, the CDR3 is TGTGCCAGCAGTTTAGATACGGGGTCCGGTCAGCCCCAGCATTTT.

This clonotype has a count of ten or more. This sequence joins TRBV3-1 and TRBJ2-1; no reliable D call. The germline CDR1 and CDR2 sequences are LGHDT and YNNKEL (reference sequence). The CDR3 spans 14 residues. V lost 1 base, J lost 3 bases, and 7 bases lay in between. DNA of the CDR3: TGTGCCAGCAGCCAAGGGGGATACTACAATGAGCAGTTCTTC. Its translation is CASSQGGYYNEQFF.

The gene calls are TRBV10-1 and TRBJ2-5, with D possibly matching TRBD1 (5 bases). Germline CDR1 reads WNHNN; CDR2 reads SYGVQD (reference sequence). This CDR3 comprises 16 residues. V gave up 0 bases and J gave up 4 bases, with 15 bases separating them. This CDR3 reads CASSESGLAGRETQYF. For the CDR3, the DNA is TGCGCCAGCAGTGAGTCGGGGTTGGCAGGGCGAGAGACCCAGTACTTC.

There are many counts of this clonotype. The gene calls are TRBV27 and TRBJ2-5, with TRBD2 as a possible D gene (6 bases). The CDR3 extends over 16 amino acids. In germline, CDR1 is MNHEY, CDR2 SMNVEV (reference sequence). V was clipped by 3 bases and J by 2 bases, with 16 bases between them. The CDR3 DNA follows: TGTGCCAGCAGTTTTTTGGAGGGATTAGGGCAAGAGACCCAGTACTTC. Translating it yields CASSFLEGLGQETQYF.

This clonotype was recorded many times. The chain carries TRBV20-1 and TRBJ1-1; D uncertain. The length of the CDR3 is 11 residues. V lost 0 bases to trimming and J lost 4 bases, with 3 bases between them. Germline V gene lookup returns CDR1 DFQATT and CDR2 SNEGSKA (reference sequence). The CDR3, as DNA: TGCAGTGCTAGAGAAGTCACTGAAGCTTTCTTT. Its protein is CSAREVTEAFF.

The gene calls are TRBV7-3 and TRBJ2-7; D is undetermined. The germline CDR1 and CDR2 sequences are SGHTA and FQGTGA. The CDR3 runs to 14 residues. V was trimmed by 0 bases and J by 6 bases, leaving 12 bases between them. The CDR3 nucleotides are TGTGCCAGCAGCTTAACGCGAGAACACCGCGAGCAGTACTTC. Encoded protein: CASSLTREHREQYF.

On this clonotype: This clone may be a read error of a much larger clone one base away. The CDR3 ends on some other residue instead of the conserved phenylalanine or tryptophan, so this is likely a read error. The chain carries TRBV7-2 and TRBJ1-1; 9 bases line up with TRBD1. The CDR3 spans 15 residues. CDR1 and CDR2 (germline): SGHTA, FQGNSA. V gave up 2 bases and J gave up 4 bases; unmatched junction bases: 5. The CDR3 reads CASSLSGTGLTEAFS. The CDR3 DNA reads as TGTGCCAGCAGCTTAAGTGGGACAGGGCTCACTGAAGCTTTCTCT.

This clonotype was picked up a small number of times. The CDR3 is CASSEDLAKNIQYF. In DNA, the CDR3 is TGTGCCAGCAGCGAAGACCTAGCCAAAAACATTCAGTACTTC. This sequence joins TRBV11-1 and TRBJ2-4; D uncertain. Germline V CDR1 and CDR2: SGHAT, FQDESV (reference sequence). Trimming took 5 bases from V and 0 from J, leaving 8 bases between them. This CDR3 is 14 amino acids long. Full variable domain (remainder filled in from reference TRBV11-1 and TRBJ2-4): EAEVAQSPRYKITEKSQAVAFWCDPISGHATLYWYRQILGQGPELLVQFQDESVVDDSQLPKDRFSAERLKGVDSTLKIQPAELGDSAMYLCASSEDLAKNIQYFGAGTRLSVL.

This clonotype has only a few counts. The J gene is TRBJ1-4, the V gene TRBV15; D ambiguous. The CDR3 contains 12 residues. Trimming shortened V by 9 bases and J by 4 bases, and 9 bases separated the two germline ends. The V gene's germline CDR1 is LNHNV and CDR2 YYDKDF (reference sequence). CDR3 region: CATARNNEKLFF. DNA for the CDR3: TGTGCCACTGCCCGGAATAATGAAAAACTGTTTTTT.